These 19 T cell receptor beta chains were sequenced from one sample in a study of blood T cell repertoires in COVID-19. Produced via immunoSEQ multiplex PCR; TCRdb's table is partial and in-frame only. The sample shows around 100,000 clones, 85% to 90% of them seen only once. The source material was peripheral blood. These receptors were collected from a human donor in a cohort sampled during active COVID-19.

Notes on this clone: At one of its ends the junction is not consistent with the germline gene, which may arise from a read error. The V call is TRBV7-8, the J call TRBJ1-1; 8 nucleotides agree with TRBD1. The germline gives CDR1 SGHVS, CDR2 FQNEAQ. The CDR3 runs to 15 residues. As DNA, the CDR3 is TGTGCCAGCAGTTTAGCGACAGGGGAGTACACTGAAGCTTTCTTT. As protein: CASSLATGEYTEAFF.

The chain carries TRBV5-1 and TRBJ2-3; TRBD1 matches 8 bases. CDR3 length: 15 amino acids. V shed 4 bases and J 2 bases; nucleotides not matched to a gene: 6. Germline V gene lookup returns CDR1 SGHRS and CDR2 YFSETQ. Here the CDR3 reads CASSPGQVNTDTQYF. In nucleotides, the CDR3 is TGCGCCAGCAGCCCGGGACAGGTGAACACAGATACGCAGTATTTT.

V and J are TRBV12-5 and TRBJ1-2; no clear D gene. CDR1 LGHNT and CDR2 FRNRAP come from the germline V gene. This CDR3 comprises 13 residues. V was cut by 3 bases and J by 2 bases, with 7 bases left in between. For the CDR3, the DNA is TGTGCTAGTGGTTTTCGGGAAAACTATGGCTACACCTTC. Protein: CASGFRENYGYTF.

The chain employs TRBV5-1 and TRBJ2-7; TRBD2 matches at 9 bases. The junction had 7 bases not matched to a gene; V was cut back by 4 bases and J by 5 bases. The CDR3 sequence is 14 residues long. Germline V gives CDR1 SGHRS, CDR2 YFSETQ. The CDR3 bases are TGCGCCAGCAGCGAAGGACTAGCGTGGGACGAGCAGTACTTC. Translating it yields CASSEGLAWDEQYF.

The chain combines TRBV5-1 with TRBJ1-6; 8 nucleotides match TRBD1. The CDR3 covers 16 residues. Germline CDR1 reads SGHRS; CDR2 reads YFSETQ. V was clipped by 4 bases and J by 4 bases; unmatched bases: 7. CDR3 sequence reads: CASSAGQGSYNSPLHF. The CDR3 region has the DNA TGCGCCAGCAGCGCAGGACAGGGTTCGTATAATTCACCCCTCCACTTT.

The chain joins TRBV4-2 to TRBJ2-2, with TRBD2 matching over 8 bases. The germline CDR1 and CDR2 sequences are LGHNA and YNFKEQ. The V segment lost 0 bases and the J segment 4 bases; nucleotides outside the gene matches: 13. CDR3 length: 19 amino acids. DNA for the CDR3: TGTGCCAGCAGCCAAGATCGTCTTAGGAGCGGGAGAGGCACCGGGGAGCTGTTTTTT. This encodes CASSQDRLRSGRGTGELFF.

In this sample, this clone turned up once. The genes are TRBV4-2 and TRBJ2-7; 7 bases align to TRBD2. CDR1 and CDR2 (germline): LGHNA, YNFKEQ. V was pared by 0 bases and J by 6 bases, with 17 bases of the junction left unmatched. The CDR3 loop spans 18 amino acids. The CDR3, as DNA: TGTGCCAGCAGCCAAGAAAGGGGAGGGAGTCCCGTCCCATCCGAGCAGTACTTC. Its protein product is CASSQERGGSPVPSEQYF.

This rearrangement joins TRBV19 to TRBJ1-3; 10 bases are shared with TRBD1. CDR3 size: 14 residues. Germline V lookup: CDR1 LNHDA, CDR2 SQIVND (reference sequence). Trimming removed 6 bases from V and 4 bases from J; junction bases left unmatched: 3. The CDR3 loop is CASRGTGAGNTIYF. The CDR3, as DNA: TGTGCCAGTAGAGGGACAGGGGCCGGAAACACCATATATTTT.

The rearrangement joins TRBV10-3 to TRBJ1-1; 11 nucleotides match TRBD1. With 6 bases clipped from V and 4 bases from J, the junction kept 1 base outside the gene matches. Looked up from germline, CDR1 is ENHRY and CDR2 is SYGVKD. The CDR3 runs to 13 residues. The CDR3 loop is CAISGTGGTEAFF. CDR3 in DNA: TGTGCCATCAGCGGGACAGGGGGCACTGAAGCTTTCTTT.

The chain employs TRBV9 and TRBJ1-2; 8 bases line up with TRBD1. Germline V gene lookup returns CDR1 SGDLS and CDR2 YYNGEE. With 4 bases clipped from V and 0 bases from J, the junction kept 11 bases outside the gene matches. The CDR3 runs to 17 residues. CDR3 nucleotides: TGTGCCAGCAGCACAGGGGGAAGAACAGTTTCTAACTATGGCTACACCTTC. Its protein product is CASSTGGRTVSNYGYTF. The full variable domain, with the rest looked up from reference TRBV9 and TRBJ1-2, is DSGVTQTPKHLITATGQRVTLRCSPRSGDLSVYWYQQSLDQGLQFLIQYYNGEERAKGNILERFSAQQFPDLHSELNLSSLELGDSALYFCASSTGGRTVSNYGYTFGSGTRLTVV.

The chain combines TRBV6-2 or TRBV6-3 with TRBJ2-1; 9 nucleotides agree with TRBD2. The V gene end was trimmed by 5 bases and the J gene end by 0 bases; junction bases not matched to a gene: 5. This CDR3 comprises 16 residues. Germline V gives CDR1 MNHEY, CDR2 SVGEGT. CDR3 residues: CASSAGGAGSYNEQFF. The CDR3 nucleotides are TGTGCCAGCAGTGCGGGGGGGGCAGGCTCCTACAATGAGCAGTTCTTC.

The rearrangement links TRBV5-1 to TRBJ2-3, with D unclear. CDR3 size: 12 residues. CDR1 and CDR2 from the germline V gene are SGHRS and YFSETQ. The V and J ends lost 4 bases and 0 bases respectively, with 3 bases between them. The CDR3 bases are TGCGCCAGCAGCATAAGCACAGATACGCAGTATTTT. This codes for CASSISTDTQYF.

This chain's CDR3 is CASSPVQGTNEKLFF. CDR3 in DNA: TGTGCCAGCTCACCAGTACAGGGAACTAATGAAAAACTGTTTTTT. This chain joins TRBV18 and TRBJ1-4; possible D gene TRBD1, 6 bases. Germline V CDR1 and CDR2: KGHSH, LQKENI. V lost 2 bases and J 1 base, leaving 8 bases between the germline ends. This CDR3 has 15 residues.

The J gene is TRBJ2-7, the V gene TRBV6-1; 9 bases align to TRBD2. Trimming took 2 bases from V and 6 from J; bases not matched to a gene: 8. CDR3 size: 15 residues. Germline CDR1 is MNHNS and CDR2 is SASEGT. This chain's CDR3 is CASSELGGGASEQYF. CDR3 DNA: TGTGCCAGCAGTGAACTGGGCGGGGGGGCGAGCGAGCAGTACTTC.

The count of this clone is one. The genes are TRBV13 and TRBJ2-5; TRBD1 is a possible D gene (5 bases). The germline V and J ends were trimmed by 0 bases and 5 bases, with 16 bases remaining between them. The CDR3 has 16 amino acids. Germline CDR1 is PRHDT and CDR2 is FYEKMQ (reference sequence). The CDR3 DNA follows: TGTGCCAGCAGCTTAGGAGAGGCGAACAAGGGGGAGACCCAGTACTTC. This codes for CASSLGEANKGETQYF.

This chain links TRBV2 with TRBJ2-1, with 10 bases identical to TRBD2. The V gene end was trimmed by 8 bases and the J gene end by 6 bases; junction bases not matched to a gene: 7. Germline assignment: CDR1 SNHLY and CDR2 FYNNEI. This CDR3 comprises 14 residues. CDR3 nucleotides: TGTGCCAGCTCCACCGGGACTAGCGTCAATGAGCAGTTCTTC. Its protein product is CASSTGTSVNEQFF. Drawing the rest from reference TRBV2 and TRBJ2-1, the complete variable domain is EPEVTQTPSHQVTQMGQEVILRCVPISNHLYFYWYRQILGQKVEFLVSFYNNEISEKSEIFDDQFSVERPDGSNFTLKIRSTKLEDSAMYFCASSTGTSVNEQFFGPGTRLTVL.

This clone has only one observation. V is TRBV28 and J is TRBJ2-1; perhaps TRBD1 as D (6 bases). Germline assignment: CDR1 MDHEN and CDR2 SYDVKM. V lost 3 bases and J lost 7, with 16 bases in between. CDR3 length: 15 amino acids. CDR3 sequence reads: CASSLGAVVTNEQFF. The CDR3 DNA sequence: TGTGCCAGCAGTTTGGGGGCTGTAGTAACGAATGAGCAGTTCTTC.

The chain recombines TRBV29-1 with TRBJ2-1; maybe TRBD2 (5 bases). From germline, CDR1 is SQVTM and CDR2 ANQGSEA. The germline V and J ends were trimmed by 5 bases and 3 bases, with 11 bases remaining between them. The CDR3 sequence is 13 residues long. The CDR3, as DNA: TGCAGCGTTTCCCGTGAGGGCTACAATGAGCAGTTCTTC. Protein: CSVSREGYNEQFF.

In the case of this clone: Different DNA sequences within this sample yield the same CDR3. V is TRBV12-3 or TRBV12-4 and J is TRBJ1-1; D gene uncertain. Trimming took off 3 bases at V and 1 base at J, with 6 bases between the two ends. The CDR3 has 13 amino acids. The CDR3 spells CASSFTGNTEAFF. The CDR3 nucleotides read TGTGCCAGCAGTTTTACGGGGAACACTGAAGCTTTCTTT.